A single T cell receptor (beta chain) is shown here with its context. The data were taken from a study of blood T cell repertoires in COVID-19. Study information: From the United States, Italy and Spain came samples of acute and convalescent COVID-19. Nucleic acid was either cDNA or gDNA, and it came from T cells, B-cell-depleted T cells, or PBMCs.

V gave up 5 bases and J gave up 5 bases; unmatched junction bases: 7. Per the germline V gene, CDR1 is SGHNT and CDR2 is YENEEA. This CDR3 spans 14 amino acids. Authors' methods: Amplification of reference gene primers was used by the study to estimate nucleated cell counts. The protocol was immunoSEQ multiplex PCR, while the TCRdb copy is restricted to in-frame clones and leaves out a portion. V and J calls plus clone size are reproduced from that table; the DNA served to infer D and trimming. This sample has 25,000 to 35,000 clones, with approximately 86% found just once. The sequenced sample was peripheral blood. The rearrangement links TRBV11-3 to TRBJ2-7; 9 bases line up with TRBD1. The TCR comes from a man aged 60 to 75 with active COVID-19. DNA for the CDR3: TGTGCCAGCAGCGCGGGACAGGGAGATGACGAGCAGTACTTC. This codes for CASSAGQGDDEQYF.